These 19 T cell receptor beta chains were sequenced from one sample in a study of molecular identifiers for immune sequencing clone quantification. Via MiXCR, TCRdb re-called the PCR reads, giving one row per CDR3 protein. The data hold over 100,000 distinct CDR3 sequences, with 35% observed a single time. What was sequenced was naive CD8+ T cells from blood, with Jurkat cell RNA spiked in. Subset reported: FACS-sorted CD8+CD4-CCR7+CD45RA+ naive T cells. Every receptor here comes from a human donor in good health. Some libraries in this study had Jurkat cell RNA spiked in.

The gene calls are TRBV5-1 and TRBJ2-3; TRBD2 aligns across 8 bases. V was clipped by 4 bases and J by 2 bases; unmatched bases: 15. The length of the CDR3 is 18 residues. The V gene's germline CDR1 is SGHRS and CDR2 YFSETQ. CDR3 sequence (DNA): TGCGCCAGCAGCGGCAGACAAGCGGGAGAGTTGGACACAGATACGCAGTATTTT. It yields the protein CASSGRQAGELDTDTQYF.

This clonotype appeared many times. The chain combines TRBV20-1 with TRBJ2-7; TRBD2 matches at 10 bases. V lost 6 bases and J lost 0; bases outside the gene matches: 5. Germline values: CDR1 DFQATT, CDR2 SNEGSKA (reference sequence). The CDR3 runs 14 residues. The CDR3 loop is CSAGTSVSSYEQYF. The CDR3 DNA follows: TGCAGTGCAGGGACTAGCGTGAGCTCCTACGAGCAGTACTTC.

The chain carries TRBV4-2 and TRBJ2-3; a possible D gene is TRBD1 (6 bases). Germline assignment: CDR1 LGHNA and CDR2 YNFKEQ. The CDR3 has 16 residues. Trimming took off 1 base at V and 2 bases at J, with 13 bases between the two ends. This CDR3 reads CASSQVGAGTTDTQYF. Written as DNA, the CDR3 is TGTGCCAGCAGCCAAGTGGGGGCAGGAACCACAGATACGCAGTATTTT.

Concerning this clonotype: A much larger clone is a single base away; this may be a read error. The gene calls are TRBV6-5 and TRBJ2-5; D is unclear. Germline CDR1 is MNHEY and CDR2 is SVGAGI. This CDR3 region has 13 residues. Deletions cut 8 bases from V and 2 bases from J, with 12 bases between. The CDR3 protein is CASGNGQQETQYF. The DNA of the CDR3 is TGTGCCAGCGGTAACGGGCAGCAAGAGACCCAGTACTTC.

This clonotype was found a few times. The genes are TRBV7-2 and TRBJ2-7, with 7 nucleotides matching TRBD1. Germline trimming cut 5 bases from V and 5 bases from J; bases unmatched to any gene: 15. This CDR3 comprises 16 residues. Germline CDR1 SGHTA, CDR2 FQGNSA. The CDR3 DNA follows: TGTGCCAGCAGCCTCCGGGACAGAGTGTTTCTTCACGAGCAGTACTTC. It codes for CASSLRDRVFLHEQYF.

A few counts support this clonotype. V usage is TRBV11-3 and J usage is TRBJ1-1; no clear D gene. V dropped 3 bases and J dropped 5 bases, with 10 bases sitting between them. The CDR3 runs 13 residues. The germline gives CDR1 SGHNT, CDR2 YENEEA. The DNA of the CDR3 is TGTGCCAGCAGCTTTGGACGAGGGACTGAAGCTTTCTTT. It translates to CASSFGRGTEAFF.

With respect to this clonotype: At one end, the junction sequence differs from germline, possibly due to a read error. The genes are TRBV4-3 and TRBJ1-4; TRBD1 matches 7 bases. This CDR3 is 14 amino acids long. Germline V gene lookup returns CDR1 LGHNA and CDR2 YSLEER. The CDR3 nucleotides read TGCGCCAGCAGCCCAGGAGGGGGCTATGAAAATCTGTTTTTT. This encodes CASSPGGGYENLFF.

Many counts were recorded for this clonotype. The V call is TRBV7-6, the J call TRBJ1-1; 8 nucleotides agree with TRBD1. The germline V gene encodes CDR1 SGHVS and CDR2 FNYEAQ. This CDR3 has 14 amino acids. Trimming at V came to 4 bases and at J to 6 bases, leaving 7 bases not matched to a gene. Here the CDR3 DNA reads TGTGCCAGCAGCTCCTCCCAGGGGGCCTCTGAAGCTTTCTTT. It specifies CASSSSQGASEAFF.

This clonotype showed up just a few times. This chain joins TRBV27 and TRBJ2-7; D unclear. This CDR3 is built from 13 residues. Trimming took off 6 bases at V and 1 base at J, with 10 bases between the two ends. Germline V gives CDR1 MNHEY, CDR2 SMNVEV (reference sequence). The chain's CDR3 is CASSRAKSYEQYF. The CDR3 DNA is TGTGCCAGCAGCCGGGCCAAGTCCTACGAGCAGTACTTC.

The table lists this clonotype with many counts. V is TRBV12-3 or TRBV12-4 and J is TRBJ1-4, with D hard to call. This CDR3 region has 16 residues. The V gene lost 5 bases and the J gene lost 4 bases, with 17 bases spanning the gap. CDR3: CASSRRLTGINEKLFF. The CDR3 DNA sequence: TGTGCCAGCAGTCGCCGATTAACGGGCATTAATGAAAAACTGTTTTTT.

A few counts support this clonotype. A much larger clone sits a single nucleotide away, making a read error possible. The rearrangement joins TRBV6-2 or TRBV6-3 to TRBJ2-3; 7 positions match TRBD2. The germline V gene encodes CDR1 MNHEY and CDR2 SVGEGT. Unmatched junction bases numbered 8, after V lost 7 bases and J lost 4 bases. The CDR3 spans 14 residues. The CDR3 DNA reads TGTGCCAGCAATGCCCAGCGGGAACCAGATACGCAGTATTTT. Protein: CASNAQREPDTQYF.

There are a few counts of this clonotype. The rearrangement links TRBV4-3 to TRBJ2-3; D may be TRBD2 (6 bases). The V gene's germline CDR1 is LGHNA and CDR2 YSLEER. Trimming stripped 0 bases from V and 6 bases from J, with 22 bases between. CDR3 length: 18 amino acids. The CDR3 DNA reads as TGCGCCAGCAGCCAAGAACCCAGGCTACTAGCAGGAGAGGATACGCAGTATTTT. This translates into CASSQEPRLLAGEDTQYF.

Details on this clonotype: This could be a read error, since a much larger clone is one nucleotide away. The genes are TRBV5-1 and TRBJ2-4, with no clear D. CDR1 SGHRS and CDR2 YFSETQ come from the germline V gene. The V gene lost 4 bases and the J gene lost 5 bases, with 10 bases spanning the gap. There are 13 residues in the CDR3. The CDR3 DNA reads TGCGCCAGCAGCCAAGGAAACGAAAACATTCAGTACTTC. It codes for CASSQGNENIQYF.

A remark on this clonotype: A much larger clone lies one base from this, so it may be a read error. As DNA, the CDR3 is TGTGCCAGCAGCTTGCCTCAACAGGTTGATACGCAGTATTTT. Translation: CASSLPQQVDTQYF. The V call is TRBV5-5, the J call TRBJ2-3; maybe TRBD1 (5 bases). Looked up from germline, CDR1 is SGHKS and CDR2 is YYEKEE (reference sequence). With 1 base removed from V and 6 bases from J, the gap between germline ends came to 12 bases. This CDR3 is built from 14 residues.

This clonotype was seen repeatedly, ten times or more. The chain links TRBV7-2 to TRBJ2-7; D not certain. V dropped 0 bases and J dropped 1 base, with 4 bases sitting between them. In germline, CDR1 is SGHTA, CDR2 FQGNSA. This CDR3 is 13 amino acids long. This chain's CDR3 is CASSLAESYEQYF. The CDR3, as DNA: TGTGCCAGCAGCTTAGCGGAGTCCTACGAGCAGTACTTC.

As concerns this clonotype: A much more abundant neighbour one base away suggests this may be a read error. In DNA, the CDR3 is TGTACCAGCAGCTTAACCGCTTACAGGGGAAGGGCGACAGATACGCAGTATTTT. It specifies CTSSLTAYRGRATDTQYF. The rearrangement uses TRBV7-2 and TRBJ2-3; 7 bases line up with TRBD1. V was clipped by 2 bases and J by 3 bases; unmatched bases: 14. Germline V gene data show CDR1 as SGHTA and CDR2 as FQGNSA. The CDR3 has 18 amino acids.

CDR3 in DNA: TGTGCCAGCGGGCCCCCACCCGGCCACGAGCAGTACTTC. It yields the protein CASGPPPGHEQYF. The gene calls are TRBV7-9 and TRBJ2-7; D ambiguous. Between the trimmed V and J ends, which lost 8 bases and 5 bases, there was a span of 16 bases. Germline lookup yields CDR1 SEHNR and CDR2 FQNEAQ (reference sequence). The CDR3 is 13 residues long.

This clonotype was observed a few times. J is TRBJ1-6 and V is TRBV7-2, with TRBD1 matching 9 bases. Germline loops: CDR1 SGHTA, CDR2 FQGNSA. With V trimmed by 3 bases and J by 6 bases, 3 bases remained unmatched. This CDR3 region has 15 residues. This CDR3 is CASSLWGQGNSPLHF. The CDR3 DNA follows: TGTGCCAGCAGCTTGTGGGGACAGGGTAATTCACCCCTCCACTTT. The full variable domain, its missing parts supplied by reference TRBV7-2 and TRBJ1-6, is GAGVSQSPSNKVTEKGKDVELRCDPISGHTALYWYRQSLGQGLEFLIYFQGNSAPDKSGLPSDRFSAERTGGSVSTLTIQRTQQEDSAVYLCASSLWGQGNSPLHFGNGTRLTVT.

This clonotype was counted a few times. This chain joins TRBV4-1 and TRBJ2-5; 7 positions agree with TRBD2. CDR3 length: 18 residues. J was trimmed by 2 bases and V by 1 base; bases with no gene match: 13. CDR1 MGHRA and CDR2 YSYEKL come from the germline V gene. The CDR3 bases are TGCGCCAGCAGCCAAGTTCCCGGGACTATCAGTCGTCAAGAGACCCAGTACTTC. Protein: CASSQVPGTISRQETQYF.